This T cell receptor (beta chain) comes out of a study of T-cell memory formation after mild COVID-19. Findings and caveats of the study: Clones which contracted sat mainly in CM and EM if CD4+, and in EMRA if CD8+.

In its sample, this clonotype was seen many times. Its antigen is unknown. One entry per CDR3 protein, called by TCRdb with MiXCR from the 5' RACE reads. The sample contains about 350,000 distinct CDR3 sequences, 20% to 25% of which appear only once. The sequence derives from a man younger than 35 who had mild COVID-19 (a few samples of this study predate the infection). Cell type and time point are not known. Sequences were obtained from PBMCs or a T cell subset sorted from them (not recorded which).

The CDR3 bases are TGTGCCAGCAGCCAACAGGGAGGCCATAGCAATCAGCCCCAGCATTTT. It is translated as CASSQQGGHSNQPQHF. The chain recombines TRBV4-2 with TRBJ1-5; tentative D call: TRBD1 (5 bases). The CDR3 loop spans 16 amino acids. V was shortened by 2 bases and J by 0 bases, with 11 bases between the two germline ends. The germline V gene encodes CDR1 LGHNA and CDR2 YNFKEQ.